The sequence of this T cell receptor beta chain was determined in a study of low-dose radiotherapy and immunotherapy resistance in tumors. Study as a whole: With 1 Gy per fraction every two weeks, Cohort 2 accumulated 13 Gy across 26 weeks. Study patients were administered oral aspirin at 300 mg daily for four cycles from cycle 1 day 1.

Time point noted: after trial treatment. Treatment meaning: LDRT plus nivolumab, ipilimumab, low-dose cyclophosphamide and aspirin (RACIN trial). Every donor's regimen consisted of nivolumab, ipilimumab, aspirin, low-dose cyclophosphamide and low-dose radiotherapy. Gene-specific TRAV and TRBV primers were used for first-strand cDNA, covering alpha and beta chains. With a V-primer adapter and a constant-region primer, TCRs were amplified for approximately 19 PCR cycles. The mRNA which had been isolated was amplified by in vitro transcription. TCRdb re-called the reads through MiXCR, storing one row per CDR3 protein. This table holds nearly 60,000 distinct CDR3 sequences, 20% to 25% found once. The CDR3 runs 11 residues.

The sequence was collected from a male donor with prostate cancer. The sequencing used PBMCs, collected after low-dose radiotherapy plus immunotherapy. This rearrangement joins TRBV21-1 to TRBJ2-1; the D call in the table, TRBD2, was not verified against the DNA. TRBV21-1 is assigned pseudogene status. CDR3 protein: CASIKVAEQFF. The DNA for the CDR3 is TGTGCCAGCATCAAAGTAGCGGAGCAGTTCTTC.